This is a list of T cell receptor beta chains from one sample in a study of CD8+CD57+ T cells in acquired aplastic anemia. MiXCR was run by TCRdb on the reads, yielding one entry per CDR3 protein. The sample holds around 190,000 distinct CDR3 sequences, around 60% seen once. The sequencing sample was made of sorted CD4+, CD8+, or CD8+CD57+ T cells (not recorded which) from PBMCs. These receptors all come from a human donor in good health. The CDR3 runs from the conserved cysteine through the conserved F or W. A D gene is named only where the DNA matches it firmly. Some rows have no size entry. The others give once, few or many, or a class for an expanded clone.

clone_size | d_call | j_call | v_call | cdr3_aa | cdr3_nt
- | - | TRBJ1-2 | TRBV7-2 | CASSPQGSYGYTF | TGTGCCAGCAGCCCCCAGGGAAGCTATGGCTACACCTTC
many | - | TRBJ1-5 | TRBV12-3/TRBV12-4 | CASSSTYSNQPQHF | TGTGCCAGCAGTTCCACGTATAGCAATCAGCCCCAGCATTTT
- | - | TRBJ2-5 | TRBV5-4 | CASSPFEETQYF | TGTGCCAGCAGCCCCTTCGAAGAGACCCAGTACTTC
- | TRBD1 | TRBJ2-3 | TRBV28 | CASSWTGENTDTQYF | TGTGCCAGCAGTTGGACAGGGGAAAACACAGATACGCAGTATTTT
- | TRBD2 | TRBJ2-7 | TRBV27 | CASSLGGTGGSYEQYF | TGTGCCAGCAGTTTAGGGGGTACGGGGGGTTCCTACGAGCAGTACTTC
- | - | TRBJ1-5 | TRBV9 | CASSADRLGNQPQHF | TGTGCCAGCAGCGCAGACAGGCTGGGCAATCAGCCCCAGCATTTT
few | - | TRBJ1-2 | TRBV20-1 | CSADRTANGYTF | TGCAGTGCGGATAGGACAGCAAACGGCTACACCTTC
- | - | TRBJ1-2 | TRBV20-1 | CSAGNQLLYGYTF | TGCAGTGCCGGGAACCAGCTCCTCTATGGCTACACCTTC
- | - | TRBJ1-6 | TRBV25-1 | CASSRDWSSPLHF | TGTGCCAGCAGTCGGGACTGGAGTTCACCCCTCCACTTT
- | TRBD1 | TRBJ1-1 | TRBV27 | CASKGQGLNTEAFF | TGTGCCAGCAAAGGACAGGGCCTGAACACTGAAGCTTTCTTT
many | - | TRBJ2-7 | TRBV6-6 | CASSYSTSGSYEQYF | TGTGCCAGCAGTTACTCGACCTCTGGAAGTTACGAGCAGTACTTC
- | - | TRBJ2-3 | TRBV10-3 | CAITTESTDTQYF | TGTGCCATCACTACCGAAAGCACAGATACGCAGTATTTT
many | - | TRBJ2-7 | TRBV6-6 | CASSLDSSRGQYF | TGTGCCAGCAGCCTCGATTCGTCTCGCGGGCAGTACTTC
- | TRBD2 | TRBJ2-1 | TRBV7-8 | CASSLGGGRAYNEQFF | TGTGCCAGCAGCTTAGGGGGCGGGAGGGCCTACAATGAGCAGTTCTTC
- | TRBD1 | TRBJ1-6 | TRBV20-1 | CSARQDRVWAPLHF | TGCAGTGCTAGGCAGGACAGGGTCTGGGCACCCCTCCACTTT
- | - | TRBJ2-5 | TRBV24-1 | CATSDVKGNGRSQETQYF | TGTGCCACCAGTGATGTTAAGGGCAATGGACGGTCACAAGAGACCCAGTACTTC
many | - | TRBJ1-5 | TRBV12-3/TRBV12-4 | CASSTTETGGQPQHF | TGTGCCAGCAGTACTACCGAGACGGGCGGACAGCCCCAGCATTTT
many | - | TRBJ2-7 | TRBV19 | CASSIARNEQYF | TGTGCCAGTAGTATAGCGAGGAACGAGCAGTACTTC
- | TRBD2 | TRBJ2-7 | TRBV7-6 | CASSLRRGGSGNEQYF | TGTGCCAGCAGCTTAAGGCGGGGGGGCTCTGGCAACGAGCAGTACTTC
- | - | TRBJ2-3 | TRBV7-3 | CASSLRGWVADTQYF | TGTGCCAGCAGCCTCAGGGGCTGGGTTGCAGATACGCAGTATTTT
- | - | TRBJ1-1 | TRBV15 | CATSRGEALLEAFF | TGTGCCACCAGCAGGGGTGAAGCTCTTCTTGAAGCTTTCTTT
many | TRBD1 | TRBJ1-4 | TRBV7-9 | CASSFGTGEKLFF | TGTGCCAGCAGCTTTGGGACAGGGGAAAAACTGTTTTTT
- | TRBD1 | TRBJ1-1 | TRBV7-9 | CASQVGTGSGNTEAFF | TGTGCCAGCCAGGTCGGGACAGGGAGCGGGAACACTGAAGCTTTCTTT
few | - | TRBJ1-2 | TRBV15 | CATSERYGNGYTF | TGTGCCACCAGCGAACGCTACGGGAATGGCTACACCTTC
many | TRBD2 | TRBJ2-7 | TRBV4-2 | CASSQDRARGSTYEQYF | TGTGCCAGCAGCCAAGATCGGGCTCGCGGGAGCACCTACGAGCAGTACTTC
- | - | TRBJ1-1 | TRBV27 | CASSLSAGNEAFF | TGTGCCAGCAGTTTATCGGCAGGTAACGAAGCTTTCTTT
- | TRBD1 | TRBJ2-5 | TRBV20-1 | CSARVDRGLGTQYF | TGCAGTGCTAGAGTTGACAGGGGGTTAGGGACCCAGTACTTC
few | - | TRBJ1-2 | TRBV19 | CASRRDYGYTF | TGTGCCAGTCGGCGAGACTATGGCTACACCTTC
- | - | TRBJ2-2 | TRBV19 | CASITGQNTGELFF | TGTGCCAGTATCACGGGGCAGAACACCGGGGAGCTGTTTTTT
- | TRBD1 | TRBJ1-2 | TRBV4-3 | CASSQDPDRGLLNYGYTF | TGCGCCAGCAGCCAAGATCCGGACAGGGGGCTGCTTAACTATGGCTACACCTTC
- | TRBD2 | TRBJ2-5 | TRBV15 | CATSRMPSGSPETQYF | TGTGCCACCAGCAGAATGCCCAGCGGGAGTCCGGAGACCCAGTACTTC
- | TRBD2 | TRBJ2-5 | TRBV2 | CASGGGEETQYF | TGTGCCAGTGGGGGGGGGGAAGAGACCCAGTACTTC
- | - | TRBJ1-1 | TRBV9 | CASSARGEVTEAFF | TGTGCCAGCAGCGCCAGGGGAGAGGTCACTGAAGCTTTCTTT
- | - | TRBJ2-5 | TRBV7-3 | CASSLGYTRTAQYF | TGTGCCAGCAGCTTAGGGTACACCAGGACGGCCCAGTACTTC
- | - | TRBJ2-7 | TRBV4-1 | CASSQDPRLSYEQYF | TGCGCCAGCAGCCAAGATCCCAGGTTATCCTACGAGCAGTACTTC
- | - | TRBJ2-1 | TRBV24-1 | CATSINNEQFF | TGTGCCACCAGTATCAACAATGAGCAGTTCTTC
once | - | TRBJ1-1 | TRBV19 | CASSIHADANTEAFF | TGTGCCAGTAGTATACACGCAGATGCGAACACTGAAGCTTTCTTT
- | - | TRBJ1-1 | TRBV20-1 | CSARGRNTEAFF | TGCAGTGCTAGGGGGAGGAACACTGAAGCTTTCTTT
- | - | TRBJ2-7 | TRBV2 | CATHYSTASSYEQYF | TGTGCCACCCACTATAGCACGGCCAGCTCCTACGAGCAGTACTTC
- | TRBD2 | TRBJ2-1 | TRBV2 | CASIPRTSGIDNEQFF | TGTGCCAGCATCCCCAGGACTAGCGGGATTGACAATGAGCAGTTCTTC
- | - | TRBJ2-7 | TRBV29-1 | CSVLHGVNEQYF | TGCAGCGTCTTACACGGGGTGAACGAGCAGTACTTC
- | - | TRBJ1-1 | TRBV20-1 | CSARGQGRSEAFF | TGCAGTGCTAGGGGTCAGGGTAGGTCTGAAGCTTTCTTT
- | - | TRBJ1-3 | TRBV2 | CASSEGGHSGNTIYF | TGTGCCAGCAGTGAGGGGGGGCACTCTGGAAACACCATATATTTT
few | TRBD1 | TRBJ1-2 | TRBV24-1 | CATSDGGQGDGYTF | TGTGCCACCAGTGACGGGGGACAGGGGGATGGCTACACCTTC
few | - | TRBJ2-7 | TRBV5-5 | CASSLVGRDYEQYF | TGTGCCAGCAGCTTGGTCGGCAGGGACTACGAGCAGTACTTC
- | - | TRBJ2-7 | TRBV20-1 | CSATTPPTYEQYF | TGCAGTGCTACCACCCCCCCTACCTACGAGCAGTACTTC
many | - | TRBJ2-3 | TRBV2 | CASSEVTGGTDTQYF | TGTGCCAGCAGTGAAGTTACGGGAGGCACAGATACGCAGTATTTT
- | - | TRBJ2-1 | TRBV24-1 | CATSAGTDLKDEQFF | TGTGCCACCAGTGCCGGGACGGACCTAAAGGATGAGCAGTTCTTC
- | TRBD2 | TRBJ2-7 | TRBV9 | CASSPAGTTTYEQYF | TGTGCCAGCAGCCCGGCCGGGACTACCACCTACGAGCAGTACTTC
few | TRBD2 | TRBJ2-2 | TRBV2 | CASSDLAGGQGGELFF | TGTGCCAGCAGTGATCTAGCGGGAGGGCAAGGAGGGGAGCTGTTTTTT
- | TRBD2 | TRBJ2-1 | TRBV5-1 | CASSLSGTSGHNEQFF | TGCGCCAGCAGCTTATCTGGGACTAGCGGACACAATGAGCAGTTCTTC
- | TRBD1 | TRBJ2-3 | TRBV5-1 | CASTKDGTGTDTQYF | TGCGCCAGCACCAAAGACGGGACAGGGACAGATACGCAGTATTTT
few | - | TRBJ2-1 | TRBV29-1 | CSVEGGPVDEQFF | TGCAGCGTTGAAGGGGGCCCCGTGGATGAGCAGTTCTTC